This T cell receptor beta chain originates from a study of blood T cell repertoires in COVID-19. Background on the study: Acute and convalescent COVID-19 samples came from the United States, Italy and Spain. T cells, B-cell-depleted T cells, or PBMCs supplied cDNA or gDNA.

This clone has just a few counts. Measured with immunoSEQ multiplex PCR; TCRdb has only the in-frame clones, and not every one. The table lists roughly 86,000 clones, under 85% of them singletons. Seattle enrolled patients during active infection and tracked them longitudinally. CDR3 size: 15 residues. J was trimmed by 4 bases and V by 6 bases; bases with no gene match: 7. Germline assignment: CDR1 WNHNN and CDR2 SYGVQD (reference sequence). Sequencing used peripheral blood. The rearrangement uses TRBV10-1 and TRBJ2-1; 9 bases line up with TRBD2. The TCR sequence derives from a woman older than 75 with COVID-19, enrolled during active disease. The CDR3 spells CASSSGLAPYNEQFF. CDR3 sequence (DNA): TGCGCCAGCAGCTCCGGACTAGCGCCGTACAATGAGCAGTTCTTC.